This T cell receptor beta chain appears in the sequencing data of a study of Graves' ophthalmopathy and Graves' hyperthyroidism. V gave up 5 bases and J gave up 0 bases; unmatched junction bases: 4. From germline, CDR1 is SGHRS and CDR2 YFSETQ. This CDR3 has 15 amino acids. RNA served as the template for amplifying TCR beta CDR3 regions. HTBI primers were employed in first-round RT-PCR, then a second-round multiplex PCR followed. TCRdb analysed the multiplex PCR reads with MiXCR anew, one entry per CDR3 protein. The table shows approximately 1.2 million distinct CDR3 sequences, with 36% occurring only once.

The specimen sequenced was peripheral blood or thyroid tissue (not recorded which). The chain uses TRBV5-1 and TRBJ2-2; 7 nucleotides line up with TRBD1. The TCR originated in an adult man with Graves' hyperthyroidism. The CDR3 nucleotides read TGCGCCAGCAGATTAGGGACAGCGAACACCGGGGAGCTGTTTTTT. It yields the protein CASRLGTANTGELFF.